Shown below are 28 T cell receptor beta chains from a single sample sequenced in a study of metastatic and nonmetastatic thyroid tumors. TCRdb re-clonotyped the PCR reads through MiXCR. The sample has about 90,000 clones, around 7.8% seen once; the top ten hold 8.8%. Thyroid surgery was performed in patients who had received no treatment beforehand. The sample taken for sequencing was blood. These receptors were collected from a female donor with papillary thyroid cancer or a benign thyroid nodule (not recorded which). Some clones in this sample may be carry-over from other donors' samples.

This clone was recorded at least ten times. This chain uses TRBV6-1 with TRBJ1-6, with 7 nucleotides matching TRBD1. The germline V gene encodes CDR1 MNHNS and CDR2 SASEGT. The J segment lost 10 bases and the V segment lost 3 bases, leaving 6 bases of the junction unmatched. The CDR3 runs 14 residues. In nucleotides, the CDR3 is TGTGCCAGCAGTGAGTACAGGGGAAGATCACCCCTCCACTTT. Translated, it gives CASSEYRGRSPLHF.

This clone was detected ten times or more. This sequence joins TRBV5-1 and TRBJ1-2, with a tentative D call TRBD1 (6 bases). Germline V CDR1 and CDR2: SGHRS, YFSETQ. The ends were cut back, 6 bases at V and 5 bases at J, with 14 bases in the middle. CDR3 length: 13 amino acids. The CDR3 region has the DNA TGCGCCAGCACGGACAGCGAGGCGTATGGCTACACCTTC. Translating gives CASTDSEAYGYTF.

This clone was detected many times. The chain links TRBV6-1 to TRBJ1-5; TRBD1 aligns across 7 bases. The CDR3 contains 15 residues. With 6 bases clipped from V and 4 bases from J, the junction kept 9 bases outside the gene matches. CDR1 and CDR2 from the germline V gene are MNHNS and SASEGT. CDR3 bases: TGTGCCAGCAGCGCTGGGACAGCGACAAATCAGCCCCAGCATTTT. Translation: CASSAGTATNQPQHF.

At least ten counts were recorded for this clone. This chain uses TRBV4-2 with TRBJ2-1, with TRBD2 identical over 8 bases. Germline CDR1 LGHNA, CDR2 YNFKEQ. The junction had 13 bases not matched to a gene; V was cut back by 0 bases and J by 9 bases. There are 17 residues in the CDR3. The CDR3 loop reads CASSQDFAGAAGGEQFF. CDR3 in DNA: TGTGCCAGCAGCCAAGATTTTGCGGGGGCCGCGGGGGGTGAGCAGTTCTTC.

This clone was seen at least ten times. The chain carries TRBV7-3 and TRBJ2-5, with 8 bases fitting TRBD1. CDR1 and CDR2 from the germline V gene are SGHTA and FQGTGA. The CDR3 runs to 16 residues. The CDR3 is CRGSGGNRKHQETQYF. DNA for the CDR3: TGTCGGGGATCAGGGGGCAACAGAAAGCACCAAGAGACCCAGTACTTC.

There are many counts of this clone. CDR3 in DNA: TGTGCCAGCAGCTGGCCGGGACAGGGGGCGAACGAGCAGTACTTC. Its protein product is CASSWPGQGANEQYF. This chain joins TRBV5-4 and TRBJ2-7, with TRBD1 identical over 12 bases. V gave up 3 bases and J gave up 5 bases; unmatched junction bases: 6. The germline V gene encodes CDR1 SGHNT and CDR2 YYREEE (reference sequence). The length of the CDR3 is 15 residues.

This clone was seen ten or more times. The chain carries TRBV5-6 and TRBJ2-5; 8 positions match TRBD1. The CDR3 runs 14 residues. CDR1 and CDR2 from the germline V gene are SGHDT and YYEEEE. Trimming cost V 4 bases and J 5 bases; bases outside gene matches: 7. CDR3 protein: CASSPLTGGETQYF. The CDR3 region has the DNA TGTGCCAGCAGCCCCCTCACAGGGGGGGAGACCCAGTACTTC.

This clone occurred many times. The V call is TRBV12-3 or TRBV12-4, the J call TRBJ2-2; the D gene is possibly TRBD2 (5 bases). V was clipped by 6 bases and J by 7 bases, with 18 bases between them. CDR3 size: 15 residues. The chain's CDR3 is CASRRVEGPDGELFF. CDR3 coding DNA: TGTGCCAGCAGGCGGGTGGAAGGGCCGGACGGGGAGCTGTTTTTT.

This clone was recorded many times. The rearrangement joins TRBV7-8 to TRBJ2-7; 8 bases are shared with TRBD1. Unmatched junction bases numbered 3, after V lost 5 bases and J lost 3 bases. This CDR3 has 13 residues. The germline V gene encodes CDR1 SGHVS and CDR2 FQNEAQ. The CDR3 is CASSTRGLYEQYF. CDR3 bases: TGTGCCAGCAGCACCAGGGGGCTCTACGAGCAGTACTTC.

This clone appeared many times. The CDR3, as DNA: TGTGCCAGCAGCCCAGACAGATCCTACGAGCAGTACTTC. This sequence encodes CASSPDRSYEQYF. This chain uses TRBV3-1 with TRBJ2-7; D is perhaps TRBD1 (5 bases). Germline loops: CDR1 LGHDT, CDR2 YNNKEL (reference sequence). This CDR3 comprises 13 residues. Trimming left V 4 bases short and J 1 base short, with 8 bases between.

V gene TRBV9 combines with J gene TRBJ2-7, with D perhaps matching TRBD1 or TRBD2 (5 bases each). Trimming left V 2 bases short and J 1 base short, with 13 bases between. The CDR3 covers 15 residues. CDR1 is SGDLS, CDR2 YYNGEE, per germline. CDR3 sequence reads: CASSVASGRSYEQYF. As DNA, the CDR3 is TGTGCCAGCAGCGTGGCTTCGGGACGTTCCTACGAGCAGTACTTC.

Concerning this clone itself: Just one base apart from a much larger clone, this may be a read error. In the same sample, other DNA sequences code for this CDR3. This rearrangement joins TRBV10-1 to TRBJ2-3, with D perhaps matching TRBD1 (5 bases). V lost 3 bases to trimming and J lost 6 bases, with 13 bases between them. The CDR3 is 14 amino acids. Germline V gives CDR1 WNHNN, CDR2 SYGVQD (reference sequence). The CDR3 protein is CASSDQGPTDTQYF. The CDR3 nucleotides read TGCGCCAGCAGTGACCAGGGCCCCACGGATACGCAGTATTTT.

The chain has TRBV20-1 and TRBJ2-7; D might be TRBD2 (5 bases). Trimming removed 6 bases at V and 7 bases at J, with 16 bases between. The CDR3 extends over 12 amino acids. The germline V gene has CDR1 DFQATT and CDR2 SNEGSKA (reference sequence). The DNA for the CDR3 is TGCAGTGCGCTCGGGGATGGCACAGAGCAGTACTTC. Translation gives CSALGDGTEQYF.

This clone appeared a few times. This could be a read error, since a much larger clone is one nucleotide away. CDR3 DNA sequence: TGTGCCAGTAGCGGGACATCGAGCTCCTACAATGATCAGTTCTTC. Its translation is CASSGTSSSYNDQFF. This rearrangement joins TRBV19 to TRBJ2-1, with D perhaps TRBD1 (6 bases). From germline, CDR1 is LNHDA and CDR2 SQIVND (reference sequence). The CDR3 has 15 amino acids.

This clone showed up many times. The chain recombines TRBV5-1 with TRBJ2-5; 7 bases are shared with TRBD2. The CDR3 spans 14 residues. V gave up 4 bases and J gave up 5 bases; unmatched junction bases: 8. The germline V gene encodes CDR1 SGHRS and CDR2 YFSETQ. The CDR3 sequence: CASSPAAGVETQYF. CDR3 nucleotide sequence: TGCGCCAGCAGCCCCGCGGCGGGGGTCGAGACCCAGTACTTC. Full variable domain (outside the CDR3, taken from reference TRBV5-1 and TRBJ2-5): KAGVTQTPRYLIKTRGQQVTLSCSPISGHRSVSWYQQTPGQGLQFLFEYFSETQRNKGNFPGRFSGRQFSNSRSEMNVSTLELGDSALYLCASSPAAGVETQYFGPGTRLLVL.

This clone was seen many times. The rearrangement links TRBV11-2 to TRBJ2-3; possibly TRBD2 for D (5 bases). CDR1 and CDR2 from the germline V gene are SGHAT and FQNNGV. Trimming pared 5 bases from V and 0 bases from J, leaving 12 bases between. The CDR3 contains 15 residues. The CDR3, as DNA: TGTGCCAGCAGCAGAGATGGCGGGAGCACAGATACGCAGTATTTT. Its translation: CASSRDGGSTDTQYF.

This clone was picked up many times. The V and J genes are TRBV13 and TRBJ1-3; TRBD1 aligns across 7 bases. This CDR3 is built from 14 residues. V lost 5 bases and J lost 5; bases outside the gene matches: 6. Germline V lookup: CDR1 PRHDT, CDR2 FYEKMQ (reference sequence). CDR3 in DNA: TGTGCCAGCAGCAGGGCGACAGGGAGAAACACCATATATTTT. Its protein product is CASSRATGRNTIYF.

This clone has a count of ten or more. J is TRBJ2-3 and V is TRBV7-2; D gene uncertain. Deletions cut 1 base from V and 1 base from J, with 3 bases between. CDR1 and CDR2 (germline): SGHTA, FQGNSA. CDR3 length: 13 amino acids. Here the CDR3 reads CASSLVGTDTQYF. CDR3 bases: TGTGCCAGCAGCTTAGTGGGCACAGATACGCAGTATTTT.

This clone has a handful of counts. This chain links TRBV5-1 with TRBJ2-3; 12 positions agree with TRBD2. J gave up 0 bases and V 4 bases, and 9 bases lay outside the gene matches. Per the germline V gene, CDR1 is SGHRS and CDR2 is YFSETQ. The CDR3 covers 18 residues. The CDR3 spells CASSAGLAGHASTDTQYF. CDR3 nucleotides: TGCGCCAGCAGCGCTGGACTAGCGGGGCATGCGAGCACAGATACGCAGTATTTT.

The table lists this clone with many counts. This chain joins TRBV7-3 and TRBJ2-1; 7 nucleotides align to TRBD1. This CDR3 has 13 amino acids. V shed 5 bases and J 8 bases; nucleotides not matched to a gene: 6. Germline CDR1 reads SGHTA; CDR2 reads FQGTGA. CDR3 bases: TGTGCCAGCAGCAAACGGGACAGACATGAGCAGTTCTTC. Protein sequence: CASSKRDRHEQFF. Drawing the rest from reference TRBV7-3 and TRBJ2-1, the complete variable domain is GAGVSQTPSNKVTEKGKYVELRCDPISGHTALYWYRQSLGQGPEFLIYFQGTGAADDSGLPNDRFFAVRPEGSVSTLKIQRTERGDSAVYLCASSKRDRHEQFFGPGTRLTVL.

This clone was found many times. The genes are TRBV7-9 and TRBJ1-5; a possible D gene is TRBD1 (6 bases). Trimming removed 5 bases from V and 3 bases from J, with 20 bases in between. This CDR3 contains 17 residues. Germline CDR1 is SEHNR and CDR2 is FQNEAQ (reference sequence). The CDR3, as DNA: TGTGCCAGCAGCACCAAGACCGGGACACCTCCCAATCAGCCCCAGCATTTT. Its protein product is CASSTKTGTPPNQPQHF.

In this sample, this clone turned up many times. This rearrangement joins TRBV6-4 to TRBJ1-5; D is ambiguous. The CDR3 is 13 amino acids. From germline, CDR1 is MRHNA and CDR2 SNTAGT. V was trimmed by 3 bases and J by 3 bases, leaving 6 bases between them. Here the CDR3 reads CASSENPNQPQHF. CDR3 nucleotide sequence: TGTGCCAGCAGTGAGAATCCCAATCAGCCCCAGCATTTT.

This clone was seen a handful of times. The chain is built from TRBV2 and TRBJ2-7; 7 bases fit TRBD2. This CDR3 is built from 15 residues. The germline CDR1 and CDR2 sequences are SNHLY and FYNNEI. V dropped 9 bases and J dropped 4; count of bases not matched to a gene: 15. The CDR3 DNA reads TGTGCCAGGGCCGAGCGGAGCGGGGCTGCATACGAGCAGTACTTC. This gives the protein CARAERSGAAYEQYF.

This clone showed up many times. The V gene is TRBV11-3, the J gene TRBJ2-7; 10 nucleotides line up with TRBD1. The V and J ends lost 1 base and 3 bases, in that order; junction bases with no gene match: 3. In germline, CDR1 is SGHNT, CDR2 YENEEA. This CDR3 is built from 15 residues. DNA of the CDR3: TGTGCCAGCAGCTTAGGTGGGACAGGGGACTACGAGCAGTACTTC. Its protein product is CASSLGGTGDYEQYF.

This clone was detected many times. The V and J genes are TRBV27 and TRBJ2-3; 7 bases are shared with TRBD2. Germline CDR1 MNHEY, CDR2 SMNVEV (reference sequence). The trim removed 7 bases at V and 4 bases at J, leaving 8 bases unmatched. This CDR3 is 14 amino acids long. The DNA of the CDR3 is TGTGCCAGCACTATGGGGGGGGGAGCAGATACGCAGTATTTT. It codes for CASTMGGGADTQYF.

This clone occurred many times. The rearrangement joins TRBV12-3 or TRBV12-4 to TRBJ2-7; a possible D gene is TRBD1 (5 bases). This CDR3 has 19 residues. V was pared by 1 base and J by 2 bases, with 24 bases between. The CDR3 bases are TGTGCCAGCAGTTTAGAGCTTGGCAGCCTAAGGGGTGCCCCCTACGAGCAGTACTTC. It specifies CASSLELGSLRGAPYEQYF.

This clone was seen many times. The chain combines TRBV20-1 with TRBJ1-2; D unresolved. V shed 3 bases and J shed 1 base, with 9 bases lying between them. The CDR3 consists of 13 residues. Germline V gene lookup returns CDR1 DFQATT and CDR2 SNEGSKA (reference sequence). The CDR3, as DNA: TGCAGTGCTAGTCGCGAGGTTAACTATGGCTACACCTTC. It yields the protein CSASREVNYGYTF.

Ten or more counts support this clone. V is TRBV28 and J is TRBJ2-3; D gene uncertain. This CDR3 is built from 16 residues. Trimming left V 7 bases short and J 0 bases short, with 17 bases between. The V gene's germline CDR1 is MDHEN and CDR2 SYDVKM. CDR3 residues: CASNENPAASTDTQYF. The CDR3, as DNA: TGTGCCAGCAACGAAAATCCTGCAGCAAGCACAGATACGCAGTATTTT.